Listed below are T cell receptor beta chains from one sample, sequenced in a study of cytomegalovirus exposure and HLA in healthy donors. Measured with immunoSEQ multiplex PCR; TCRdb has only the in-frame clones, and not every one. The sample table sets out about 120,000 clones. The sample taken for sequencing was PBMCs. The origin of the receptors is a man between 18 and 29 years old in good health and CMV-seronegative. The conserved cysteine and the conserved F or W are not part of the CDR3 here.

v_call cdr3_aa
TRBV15 ATFRGETQY
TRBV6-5 ASRANRVRQPQH
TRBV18 ASSPISGDFYGYT
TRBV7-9 ASVRGGAYEQY
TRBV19 ASSKRLAGGPLEQF
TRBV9 ASSVAAGNTIY
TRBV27 ASSGGTGFPSGANVLT
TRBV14 ASSQSFETQY
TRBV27 ASSFTGVTYEQY
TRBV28 ASTLTGAEAF